This TCR beta chain originates from a study of beta chain features in type 1 diabetes. The study's findings and limits: TCRB CDR3 length was moderately but significantly reduced in all four CD4+ subsets of Type 1 diabetes patients. The study found that naive, central memory and Treg TCRB repertoires appeared more similar in patients than in healthy donors.

This clone was observed a handful of times. Antigen: not known. CD4+ naive, central memory, regulatory and stem cell-like memory subsets were isolated by sorting on CD45RO/CCR7/CD25/CD127/CD95/CD27. The authors obtained over 98% purity in all sorted populations. The study reverse transcribed the entire isolated RNA, so it sequenced expressed TCRB transcripts. Repertoires were generated with immunoSEQ multiplex PCR, while TCRdb's copy carries only in-frame clones and drops some. The sample shows 120,000 or so clones, 15% to 20% of them seen only once. Germline CDR1 LGHNA, CDR2 YSLEER. V was clipped by 1 base and J by 5 bases, with 16 bases between them. The CDR3 contains 16 residues.

The sequence was collected from a man aged 18 to 29 with type 1 diabetes. V and J are TRBV4-3 and TRBJ2-3; D not certain. The sequencing input was central memory CD4+ T cells from blood. DNA for the CDR3: TGCGCCAGCAGCCAAGTGTTAACCCGCGGTAGAGATACGCAGTATTTT. It codes for CASSQVLTRGRDTQYF.